This T cell receptor (beta chain) was recorded in a study of Graves' ophthalmopathy and Graves' hyperthyroidism. This clonotype was detected ten times or more. J lost 7 bases, V lost 1 base, and 5 bases had no gene match. The length of the CDR3 is 14 residues. Per germline, CDR1 GTSNPN and CDR2 SVGIG (reference sequence). Amplifying from RNA transcripts, the study obtained TCR beta CDR3 regions. HTBI-primed RT-PCR formed the first round, and a multiplex PCR formed the second. TCRdb called the multiplex PCR reads again in MiXCR, with one record for every CDR3 protein. The table lists hundreds of thousands of distinct CDR3 sequences, about a fifth of them singletons.

V gene TRBV30 combines with J gene TRBJ2-2, with 8 bases fitting TRBD1. This TCR derives from a woman aged 50 to 60 with Graves' ophthalmopathy. The sequenced sample consisted of peripheral blood. The CDR3 nucleotides are TGTGCCTGGAGTGACAGGGGGACGGGCGGGGAGCTGTTTTTT. Protein product: CAWSDRGTGGELFF.